This T cell receptor (beta chain) came from a study of PD-L1 blockade in urothelial cancer. The overall study: Individuals in the cohort had been given 0 to 3 earlier chemotherapy regimens.

Each PCR received spiked synthetic TCR analog templates. Sequenced by immunoSEQ multiplex PCR; TCRdb stores in-frame clones only, minus some. The data show around 87,000 clones, less than 85% seen once. Time point denoted: peripheral blood 6 weeks after treatment start. Urothelial carcinoma affected the patients, and it was locally advanced or metastatic. In germline, CDR1 is LNHNV, CDR2 YYDKDF (reference sequence). This CDR3 spans 19 amino acids. The ends lost 0 bases at V and 0 bases at J; junction bases unmatched: 7. Sequencing used PBMCs, obtained around atezolizumab (anti-PD-L1) treatment. The TCR comes from a man between 65 and 85 years old with urothelial cancer. The rearrangement links TRBV15 to TRBJ2-2; 10 bases are a match to TRBD2. This chain's CDR3 is CATSREASGSPANTGELFF. The CDR3 bases are TGTGCCACCAGCAGAGAGGCTAGCGGGAGTCCCGCGAACACCGGGGAGCTGTTTTTT. The full variable domain, in which reference TRBV15 and TRBJ2-2 provide the parts outside the CDR3, is DAMVIQNPRYQVTQFGKPVTLSCSQTLNHNVMYWYQQKSSQAPKLLFHYYDKDFNNEADTPDNFQSRRPNTSFCFLDIRSPGLGDTAMYLCATSREASGSPANTGELFFGEGSRLTVL.